This TCR beta chain was sequenced during a study of OX40 agonist ivuxolimab in advanced cancers. Overall study context: Dose-escalation subjects each had hepatocellular carcinoma, melanoma, renal cell or head and neck cancer.

A note on this clone: The antigen is undetermined.

Findings and caveats of the study: Researchers did not establish what antigens the expanded peripheral T cells target. At doses 0.1 to 3.0 mg/kg, CD4+ and CD8+ clones expanded. Some patients who did not respond also had low normalized T-cell clonal expansion.

The method was immunoSEQ multiplex PCR; TCRdb's version includes in-frame clones alone and lacks a portion of them. Of about 38,000 clones listed, 65% to 90% were seen once; the top ten hold more than 6.5%. Trimming pared 2 bases from V and 2 bases from J, leaving 6 bases between. Germline loops: CDR1 KGHSH, CDR2 LQKENI. The CDR3 runs to 13 residues. The TCR was taken from an adult with an advanced solid tumor such as melanoma, head and neck, liver or kidney cancer. The chain combines TRBV18 with TRBJ2-5; D is unresolved. Here the sequenced sample was CD4+ or CD8+ T cells sorted from blood, taken in a trial of the OX40 agonist ivuxolimab. The CDR3 here is CASSPALQETQYF. The CDR3 nucleotides are TGTGCCAGCTCACCAGCATTGCAAGAGACCCAGTACTTC.